This TCR beta chain was found in a study of PD-1 blockade in classical Hodgkin lymphoma. Findings and limits, study-wide: The CD4+ diversity rise by C4D1 was clearest in complete responders.

Time point given: cycle 4 day 1 (C4D1), after around six weeks of nivolumab. Brentuximab vedotin exposure varied, and every patient relapsed after autologous stem cell transplantation. Best overall response was complete response, partial response or progressive disease in these relapsed/refractory classical Hodgkin lymphoma patients. The method was immunoSEQ multiplex PCR; TCRdb's version includes in-frame clones alone and lacks a portion of them. The sample contains roughly 100,000 clones, 89% of which appear only once. As regards this clone: No antigen is known for it.

The receptor's source is a human donor with classical Hodgkin lymphoma. Source: peripheral blood mononuclear cells (PBMCs), taken before the fourth cycle of nivolumab.

CDR3 coding DNA: TGTGCCAGCGGCCAATGGGAGGCTCACACTGAAGCTTTCTTT. Its protein is CASGQWEAHTEAFF. V and J are TRBV6-1 and TRBJ1-1; D ambiguous. V was clipped by 8 bases and J by 3 bases, with 16 bases between them. Per the germline V gene, CDR1 is MNHNS and CDR2 is SASEGT. The CDR3 contains 14 residues.